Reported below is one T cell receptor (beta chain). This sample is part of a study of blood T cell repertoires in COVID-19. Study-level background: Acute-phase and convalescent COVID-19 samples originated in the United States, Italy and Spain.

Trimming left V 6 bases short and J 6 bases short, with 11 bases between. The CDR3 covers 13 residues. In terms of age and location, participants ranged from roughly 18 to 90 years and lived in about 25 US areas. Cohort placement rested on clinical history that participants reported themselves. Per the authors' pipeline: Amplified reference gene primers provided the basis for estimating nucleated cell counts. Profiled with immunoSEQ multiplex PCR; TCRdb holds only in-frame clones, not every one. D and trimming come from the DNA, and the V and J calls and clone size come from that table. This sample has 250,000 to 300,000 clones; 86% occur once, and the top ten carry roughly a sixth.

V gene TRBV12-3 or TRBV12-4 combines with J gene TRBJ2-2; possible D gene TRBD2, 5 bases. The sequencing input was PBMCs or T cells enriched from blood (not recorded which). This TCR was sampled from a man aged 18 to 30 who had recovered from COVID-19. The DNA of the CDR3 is TGTGCCAGCAGCCCTAGGGAGTCCGGGGAGCTGTTTTTT. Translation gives CASSPRESGELFF.